This T cell receptor (beta chain) was identified during a study of T cells in Graves' hyperthyroidism and ophthalmopathy. The study, taken as a whole, reports: Most thyroid clonotypes expanded above 0.001 were also detected in blood.

The V gene's germline CDR1 is SGHDN and CDR2 FVKESK. V lost 0 bases, J lost 6 bases, and 9 bases stayed unmatched. The CDR3 totals 19 residues. Worth noting for this clonotype: Its antigen remains unidentified.

TCR beta CDR3 region amplification was performed from RNA transcripts. With the HTBI primer set, the TCR CDR3 went through a first round of RT-PCR. In TCRdb, the multiplex PCR reads were re-called with MiXCR into one record per CDR3 protein. The sample has 700,000 or so distinct CDR3 sequences, about 14% seen once. The specimen was blood. The V call is TRBV14, the J call TRBJ2-1; 15 nucleotides agree with TRBD2. The receptor was isolated from a woman aged 45-60 years with Graves' ophthalmopathy. The CDR3 region is CASSQEGGTSGRILNEQFF. DNA of the CDR3: TGTGCCAGCAGCCAAGAGGGGGGGACTAGCGGGAGGATACTCAATGAGCAGTTCTTC.